This paragraph covers one TCR beta chain sequence. In the study's own analysis: Estimation of nucleated cell counts was performed using reference gene primer amplification. Sequencing used immunoSEQ multiplex PCR; TCRdb keeps in-frame clones, though not all of them. That table gives V, J and clone size, and the DNA gave D and trimming. The repertoire has more than 150,000 clones, approximately 86% of them found once; the top ten carry roughly 8.2%. The data belong to a study of blood T cell repertoires in COVID-19. Looking at the study overall: The United States, Italy and Spain provided the acute and convalescent COVID-19 samples. Nucleic acid was either cDNA or gDNA, and it came from T cells, B-cell-depleted T cells, or PBMCs.

Germline V gene sequence: CDR1 SGHVS, CDR2 FQNEAQ. The J segment lost 4 bases and the V segment lost 4 bases, leaving 8 bases of the junction unmatched. The CDR3 has 15 amino acids. This chain uses TRBV7-8 with TRBJ1-2; 8 positions agree with TRBD1. The sample was peripheral blood. This TCR came from a man aged 55 to 70 with acute or convalescent COVID-19. In DNA form, the CDR3 reads TGTGCCAGCAGCTCCTGGACAGGGATCGGCTATGGCTACACCTTC. Amino acids: CASSSWTGIGYGYTF.